This T cell receptor beta chain is from a study of blood T cell repertoires in COVID-19. Germline values: CDR1 MNHEY, CDR2 SVGEGT. V lost 4 bases and J lost 8, with 11 bases in between. This CDR3 is built from 12 residues. Study processing details: Estimates of nucleated cell counts were drawn from the amplification of reference gene primers. The repertoire was sequenced with immunoSEQ multiplex PCR; TCRdb's copy has only in-frame clones and lacks some. V and J calls and clone size are as listed in that table; D and trimming were resolved from the DNA. The sample yields hundreds of thousands of clones, 80% to 90% seen once.

The rearrangement joins TRBV6-2 or TRBV6-3 to TRBJ1-2; D is perhaps TRBD1 (6 bases). The sequenced sample was PBMCs or T cells enriched from blood (not recorded which). The TCR comes from a man aged 18 to 30 who had recovered from COVID-19. The CDR3 DNA is TGTGCCAGCAGTTTTACAGGGTCGGGCTACACCTTC. Translated: CASSFTGSGYTF.